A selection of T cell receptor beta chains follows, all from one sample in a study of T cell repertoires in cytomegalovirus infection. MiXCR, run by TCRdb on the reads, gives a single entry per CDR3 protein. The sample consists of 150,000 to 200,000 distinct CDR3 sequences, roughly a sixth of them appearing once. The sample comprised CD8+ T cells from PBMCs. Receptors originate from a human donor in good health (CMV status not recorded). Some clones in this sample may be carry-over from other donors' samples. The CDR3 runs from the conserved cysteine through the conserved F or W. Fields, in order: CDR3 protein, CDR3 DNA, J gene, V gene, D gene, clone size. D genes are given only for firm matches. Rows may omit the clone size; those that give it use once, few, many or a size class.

CDR3: CASSSSGERETQYF
DNA: TGTGCCAGCAGTAGCTCGGGGGAACGCGAGACCCAGTACTTC
J: TRBJ2-5
V: TRBV6-2/TRBV6-3
D: -
size: -

CDR3: CASNLAGAAYNEQFF
DNA: TGTGCCAGCAACCTCGCAGGGGCCGCCTACAATGAGCAGTTCTTC
J: TRBJ2-1
V: TRBV27
D: -
size: -

CDR3: CASSAYTGTGGTGELFF
DNA: TGTGCCAGCAGCGCCTATACCGGGACAGGGGGCACCGGGGAGCTGTTTTTT
J: TRBJ2-2
V: TRBV11-3
D: TRBD1
size: -

CDR3: CASGLNDLRGGRAFF
DNA: TGTGCTAGTGGTTTGAACGACTTAAGAGGGGGGAGAGCTTTCTTT
J: TRBJ1-1
V: TRBV12-5
D: -
size: -

CDR3: CASSALGGDYEQYF
DNA: TGTGCCAGCAGTGCCCTCGGAGGGGACTACGAGCAGTACTTC
J: TRBJ2-7
V: TRBV25-1
D: -
size: few

CDR3: CASSLGALGYNSPLHF
DNA: TGTGCCAGCAGCTTGGGAGCTTTGGGATATAATTCACCCCTCCACTTT
J: TRBJ1-6
V: TRBV7-9
D: -
size: few

CDR3: CASSAGDRTEAFF
DNA: TGCGCCAGCAGCGCCGGGGACAGGACTGAAGCTTTCTTT
J: TRBJ1-1
V: TRBV10-1
D: TRBD1
size: few

CDR3: CSVVGLPMTYNEQFF
DNA: TGCAGCGTCGTTGGACTTCCTATGACCTACAATGAGCAGTTCTTC
J: TRBJ2-1
V: TRBV29-1
D: -
size: -

CDR3: CASSEEVLYEQYF
DNA: TGTGCCAGCAGTGAAGAGGTGCTATACGAGCAGTACTTC
J: TRBJ2-7
V: TRBV2
D: -
size: few

CDR3: CASSQSREQYF
DNA: TGCGCCAGCAGTCAATCAAGAGAGCAGTACTTC
J: TRBJ2-7
V: TRBV23-1
D: -
size: few

CDR3: CATSPQGTDYTEAFF
DNA: TGTGCCACCAGCCCTCAAGGGACAGACTACACTGAAGCTTTCTTT
J: TRBJ1-1
V: TRBV15
D: TRBD1
size: -

CDR3: CASSASQGRSITGELFF
DNA: TGTGCCAGCAGCGCTAGCCAGGGACGCTCTATCACCGGGGAGCTGTTTTTT
J: TRBJ2-2
V: TRBV7-6
D: -
size: -

CDR3: CASSLRFPDITLAKNIQYF
DNA: TGTGCCAGCAGTTTAAGGTTCCCCGACATTACCTTAGCCAAAAACATTCAGTACTTC
J: TRBJ2-4
V: TRBV28
D: -
size: many

CDR3: CASSYRGELAGGPRDNEQFF
DNA: TGTGCCAGCAGTTATCGGGGGGAGCTAGCGGGAGGGCCGAGAGACAATGAGCAGTTCTTC
J: TRBJ2-1
V: TRBV6-6
D: TRBD2
size: -

CDR3: CASSLVPYEQYF
DNA: TGTGCCAGCAGCCTAGTCCCCTACGAGCAGTACTTC
J: TRBJ2-7
V: TRBV7-2
D: -
size: many

CDR3: CASSVDGDGHTGELFF
DNA: TGTGCCAGCAGCGTAGATGGGGACGGACATACCGGGGAGCTGTTTTTT
J: TRBJ2-2
V: TRBV9
D: -
size: -

CDR3: CATSRVEGGADTQYF
DNA: TGTGCCACCAGCAGAGTCGAGGGGGGAGCAGATACGCAGTATTTT
J: TRBJ2-3
V: TRBV15
D: -
size: -

CDR3: CASSYGSGRSHEQYF
DNA: TGTGCCAGCAGTTACGGGAGCGGGAGGTCCCACGAGCAGTACTTC
J: TRBJ2-7
V: TRBV6-6
D: TRBD2
size: few

CDR3: CASSLTGKETQYF
DNA: TGTGCCAGCAGCTTAACGGGGAAAGAGACCCAGTACTTC
J: TRBJ2-5
V: TRBV7-3
D: -
size: -

CDR3: CASTPGSGGDEQFF
DNA: TGTGCCAGCACCCCTGGTAGCGGGGGCGATGAGCAGTTCTTC
J: TRBJ2-1
V: TRBV6-2/TRBV6-3
D: TRBD2
size: -

CDR3: CASSRGSQSDYGYTF
DNA: TGTGCCAGCAGCCGAGGGAGCCAGAGCGACTATGGCTACACCTTC
J: TRBJ1-2
V: TRBV12-3/TRBV12-4
D: -
size: few

CDR3: CASSRFGEEAIEQYF
DNA: TGTGCCAGCAGCCGCTTTGGCGAAGAGGCCATCGAGCAGTACTTC
J: TRBJ2-7
V: TRBV7-2
D: -
size: few

CDR3: CASNERTGPNSPLHF
DNA: TGTGCCAGCAACGAACGGACAGGGCCTAATTCACCCCTCCACTTT
J: TRBJ1-6
V: TRBV25-1
D: TRBD1
size: few

CDR3: CASSIRPGNRNQPQHF
DNA: TGTGCCAGTAGTATACGGCCAGGGAATAGGAATCAGCCCCAGCATTTT
J: TRBJ1-5
V: TRBV19
D: -
size: few

CDR3: CASSIGGGAGEQFF
DNA: TGTGCCAGTAGTATTGGCGGGGGGGCAGGTGAGCAGTTCTTC
J: TRBJ2-1
V: TRBV19
D: TRBD2
size: -

CDR3: CASSAGITDTQYF
DNA: TGTGCCAGCAGCGCCGGTATCACAGATACGCAGTATTTT
J: TRBJ2-3
V: TRBV9
D: -
size: few

CDR3: CASSSQGWGYNSPLHF
DNA: TGTGCCAGCAGTTCACAGGGTTGGGGCTATAATTCACCCCTCCACTTT
J: TRBJ1-6
V: TRBV12-3/TRBV12-4
D: -
size: -

CDR3: CASSFRDGTYEQYF
DNA: TGTGCCAGCAGCTTTCGGGACGGAACCTACGAGCAGTACTTC
J: TRBJ2-7
V: TRBV7-2
D: -
size: few

CDR3: CASSSAGQSWNSPLHF
DNA: TGTGCCAGCAGTTCGGCGGGCCAAAGCTGGAATTCACCCCTCCACTTT
J: TRBJ1-6
V: TRBV6-2/TRBV6-3
D: -
size: -